This paragraph covers one T cell receptor (beta chain) sequence. Its antigen is still unknown. Qualities for individual bases were not recorded, and no much larger clone is one base off. The immunoSEQ Assay, a bias-controlled multiplex PCR, was used to amplify TCRbeta CDR3 regions from genomic DNA. Per the source publication's procedure: The number of nucleated cells in each sample was estimated from the amplification of reference gene primers within the assay. To quantify the absolute abundance of each unique TCRbeta CDR3 rearrangement, sequence reads were collapsed and filtered. Productive Simpson clonality was computed per sample as the square root of Simpson's diversity index over productive rearrangements. Sourced from immuneACCESS, this table was stored by TCRdb with only in-frame sequences that have V and J called. A share of the clones is absent; for the studies checked, an unresolved V gene accounts for under half, and the remainder has no known explanation. The V and J calls and clone size are taken from that table; D and trimming were inferred from the DNA. The sample table contains more than 200,000 clones; only one count was recorded for approximately 84% of them. Around 1.7% of the sample goes to the ten largest clones.

The sample is drawn from a study of blood T cell repertoires in COVID-19 (dated by TCRdb to 2019 to 2021). Notes on the research overall: Collaborator samples came from the United States, Italy and Spain and covered acute and convalescent phases of COVID-19. A de-identified subject ID, COVID-19 status, age in years and sex were almost always included in the sample metadata. Samples came from the ongoing ImmuneRACE study (first 160 participants) plus 1,254 subjects from 6 global collaborators. The prospective study material was composed of cDNA or gDNA derived from T cells, B-cell-depleted T cells, or PBMCs. The repertoires were released in a freely available public database meant as a resource for research on the immune response to SARS-CoV-2. Where available, HLA class I and class II types were obtained from metadata supplied by the sample provider rather than from assay-based typing. The dataset comprised deeply sampled blood TCRbeta repertoires from subjects exposed to, actively infected with, or recovered from COVID-19.

Participants in the prospective study were aged roughly 18 to 100 years, lived in 20 to 25 United States geographic areas, and enrolled through a virtual design. Cohort assignment in the prospective study relied on participant-reported clinical history from a screening survey and a study questionnaire. Recovered participants in ImmuneRACE Cohort 3 were defined as having two consecutive negative NP/OP PCR tests, clearance from a healthcare professional, or resolution of symptoms. In the prospective study, mobile phlebotomists collected whole blood, serum and a nasopharyngeal or oropharyngeal swab from each participant. Participants in the prospective study had the option to provide additional blood draws and questionnaires over a roughly 2-month period. Blood samples from the prospective study were shipped frozen or at room temperature prior to DNA extraction. Overall study outcomes, separate from this receptor: The amount of clinical and demographic metadata varied by source and participant and was provided uncurated.

Sample: PBMCs or T cells enriched from blood (not recorded which). The receptor comes from a man between 35 and 55 years old who had recovered from COVID-19.

CDR3 region: CASSVGQVLYGYTF. The nucleotides are TGTGCCAGCAGCGTAGGACAGGTCCTCTATGGCTACACCTTC. The chain is encoded by TRBV9 joined to TRBJ1-2; a tentative D match to TRBD1 spans 6 bases. Its CDR3 holds 14 amino acids, cysteine through phenylalanine. CDR3 DNA only is kept here, 42 bases in frame from base 1. Between the V and J ends, shortened by 0 bases and 4 bases respectively, the junction contains 10 bases. CDR1 and CDR2 are drawn from the germline V gene: SGDLS, YYNGEE.